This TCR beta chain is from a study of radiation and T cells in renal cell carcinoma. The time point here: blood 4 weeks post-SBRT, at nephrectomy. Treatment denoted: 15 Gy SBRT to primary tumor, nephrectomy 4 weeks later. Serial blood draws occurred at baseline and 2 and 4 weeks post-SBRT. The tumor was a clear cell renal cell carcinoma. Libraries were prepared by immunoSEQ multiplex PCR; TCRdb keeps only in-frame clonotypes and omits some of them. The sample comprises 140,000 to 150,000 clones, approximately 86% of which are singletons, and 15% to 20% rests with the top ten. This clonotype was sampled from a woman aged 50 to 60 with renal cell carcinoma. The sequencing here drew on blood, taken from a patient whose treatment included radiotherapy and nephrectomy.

CDR3 sequence: CASSFPQTRADNSPLHF. The CDR3 coding sequence is TGTGCCAGTAGTTTCCCCCAGACAAGGGCGGATAATTCACCCCTCCACTTT. The rearrangement links TRBV19 to TRBJ1-6; D is unclear. V lost 5 bases to trimming and J lost 5 bases, with 19 bases between them. This CDR3 region has 17 residues. Germline V lookup: CDR1 LNHDA, CDR2 SQIVND (reference sequence).